The entry below gives a single TCR beta chain sequence along with its context. A library made for alpha chains picked up this beta chain off target, so its size means little. Germline loops: CDR1 DFQATT, CDR2 SNEGSKA (reference sequence). The CDR3 runs 13 residues. V lost 0 bases and J 9 bases, leaving 12 bases between the germline ends. The time point here: sample taken at primary tumor resection. Sequencing covered unsorted whole RNA taken from tumor, nontumor lung or frozen PBMC. This sample was included in a study of spatial heterogeneity in lung cancer. Each CDR3 protein gets one entry after TCRdb re-called the 5' RACE reads with MiXCR. The sample consists of about 5,000 distinct CDR3 sequences, about a sixth of them appearing once.

Sample: normal lung tissue next to the tumor, taken at surgery. This receptor was taken from a male donor with early-stage non-small cell lung cancer. V usage is TRBV20-1 and J usage is TRBJ2-1; D possibly uses TRBD1 or TRBD2 (5 bases each). CDR3 protein: CSARDIGGSEQFF. For the CDR3, the DNA is TGCAGTGCTAGAGATATTGGGGGTAGTGAGCAGTTCTTC.